This TCR beta chain was recovered during a study of T cell repertoires in cytomegalovirus infection. Whole-study context: CMV infection and matching HLA type were both indicated by public TCR beta signatures.

General observations from the study: There were HLA-C-restricted CMV-specific TCR beta clonotypes dominating the ex vivo response. Summed frequency of public TCR beta families distinguished CMV carriers with the relevant HLA.

TCRdb itself ran the reads through MiXCR, one entry per CDR3 protein. The data show 150,000 to 160,000 distinct CDR3 sequences, with around a quarter seen just once and about 10% held by the top ten. This clonotype has only a few counts. The antigen remains undetermined. The clonotype was recovered from a human donor in good health (CMV status not recorded). Some clones in this sample may be carry-over from other donors' samples. Specimen: PBMCs.

The CDR3 protein is CSARPILSANEKLFF. In DNA, the CDR3 is TGCAGTGCTAGACCTATTCTTTCAGCTAATGAAAAACTGTTTTTT. The genes are TRBV20-1 and TRBJ1-4; no clear D gene. Germline assignment: CDR1 DFQATT and CDR2 SNEGSKA (reference sequence). This CDR3 contains 15 residues. V lost 2 bases and J lost 3, with 13 bases in between.